A single count supports the clone carrying this T cell receptor beta chain. The antigen is undetermined. Germline assignment: CDR1 SGHDN and CDR2 FVKESK. This CDR3 has 17 amino acids. V was trimmed by 4 bases and J by 1 base, leaving 19 bases between them. These data come from a study of blood T cells in healthy people across ages. Study overall: There was about one barcoded beta molecule captured by template switching per two T cells.

Whole-study results and caveats: Diversity of TCR beta per million T cells declined in a roughly linear way with age.

Then a second PCR, running roughly 7 to 12 cycles, was carried out with a sample-barcoded 5' primer and a J-beta primer mix. Every sample returned 2.5 million or more CDR3-containing paired-end reads. TCRdb re-called the 5' RACE reads through MiXCR, storing one row per CDR3 protein. The data contain around 1.1 million distinct CDR3 sequences, roughly two fifths of them singletons. The chain combines TRBV14 with TRBJ1-1; a weak D match, TRBD1 (5 bases). Sequencing input: blood. This TCR derives from a man aged 18 to 30 in good health. The CDR3 region is CASSPFYRGGANTEAFF. The DNA of the CDR3 is TGTGCCAGCAGCCCCTTTTATAGGGGAGGGGCGAACACTGAAGCTTTCTTT.